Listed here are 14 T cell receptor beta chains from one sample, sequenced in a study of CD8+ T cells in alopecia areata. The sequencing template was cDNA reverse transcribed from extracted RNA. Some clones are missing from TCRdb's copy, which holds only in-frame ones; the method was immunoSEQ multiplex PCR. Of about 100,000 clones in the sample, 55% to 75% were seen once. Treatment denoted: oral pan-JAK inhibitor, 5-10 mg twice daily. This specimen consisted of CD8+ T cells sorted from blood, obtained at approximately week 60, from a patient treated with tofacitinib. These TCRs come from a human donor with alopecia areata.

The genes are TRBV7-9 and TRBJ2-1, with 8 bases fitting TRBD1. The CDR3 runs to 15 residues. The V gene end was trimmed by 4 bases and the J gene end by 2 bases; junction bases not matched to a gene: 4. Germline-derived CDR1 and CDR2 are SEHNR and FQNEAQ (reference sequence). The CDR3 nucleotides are TGTGCCAGCAGCTATAGGACAGGGCCCTACAATGAGCAGTTCTTC. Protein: CASSYRTGPYNEQFF.

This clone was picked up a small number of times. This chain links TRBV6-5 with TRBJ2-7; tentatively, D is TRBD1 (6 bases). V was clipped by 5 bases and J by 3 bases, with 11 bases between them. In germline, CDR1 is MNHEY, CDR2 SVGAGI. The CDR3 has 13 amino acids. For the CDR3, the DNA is TGTGCCAGCAGTCCGGACAGTTTCTACGAGCAGTACTTC. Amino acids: CASSPDSFYEQYF.

CDR3 sequence (DNA): TGTGCCAGCAGCTTAGGTGGGACAGGTGTTCAGCCCCAGCATTTT. This translates into CASSLGGTGVQPQHF. This chain joins TRBV13 and TRBJ1-5, with TRBD1 matching over 8 bases. Trimming at V came to 0 bases and at J to 6 bases, leaving 4 bases not matched to a gene. The CDR3 length is 15 residues. CDR1 PRHDT and CDR2 FYEKMQ come from the germline V gene (reference sequence).

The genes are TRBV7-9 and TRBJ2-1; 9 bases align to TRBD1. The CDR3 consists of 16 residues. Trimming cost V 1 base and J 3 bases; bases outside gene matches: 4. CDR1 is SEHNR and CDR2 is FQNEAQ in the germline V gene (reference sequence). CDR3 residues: CASSLVWDRVYNEQFF. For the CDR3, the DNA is TGTGCCAGCAGCTTAGTCTGGGACAGGGTCTACAATGAGCAGTTCTTC.

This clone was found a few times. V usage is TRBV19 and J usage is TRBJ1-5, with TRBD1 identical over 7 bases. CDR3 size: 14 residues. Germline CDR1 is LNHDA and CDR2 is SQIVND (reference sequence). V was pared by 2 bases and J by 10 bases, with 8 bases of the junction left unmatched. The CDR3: CASSIRQGQFPQHF. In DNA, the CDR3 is TGTGCCAGTAGTATACGACAGGGCCAATTTCCCCAGCATTTT.

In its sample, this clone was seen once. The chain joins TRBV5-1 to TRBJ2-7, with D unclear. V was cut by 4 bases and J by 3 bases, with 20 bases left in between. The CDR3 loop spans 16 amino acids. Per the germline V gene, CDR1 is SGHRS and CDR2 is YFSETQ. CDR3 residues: CASSLAMTVGFYEQYF. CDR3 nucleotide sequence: TGCGCCAGCAGCCTGGCGATGACTGTGGGCTTCTACGAGCAGTACTTC.

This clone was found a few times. CDR3 in amino acids: CASSLGMEDREETQYF. The DNA for the CDR3 is TGTGCCAGCAGCTTAGGTATGGAAGACAGAGAAGAGACCCAGTACTTC. The gene calls are TRBV13 and TRBJ2-5; D is perhaps TRBD1 (5 bases). Germline values: CDR1 PRHDT, CDR2 FYEKMQ (reference sequence). With 0 bases removed from V and 3 bases from J, the gap between germline ends came to 14 bases. The CDR3 contains 16 residues.

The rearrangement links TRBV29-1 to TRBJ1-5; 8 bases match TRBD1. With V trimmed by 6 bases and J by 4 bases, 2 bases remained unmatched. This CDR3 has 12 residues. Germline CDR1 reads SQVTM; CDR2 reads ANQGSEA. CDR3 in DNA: TGCAGCGTAAGGGACAGGAATCAGCCCCAGCATTTT. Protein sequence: CSVRDRNQPQHF. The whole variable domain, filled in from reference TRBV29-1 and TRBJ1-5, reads SAVISQKPSRDICQRGTSLTIQCQVDSQVTMMFWYRQQPGQSLTLIATANQGSEATYESGFVIDKFPISRPNLTFSTLTVSNMSPEDSSIYLCSVRDRNQPQHFGDGTRLSIL.

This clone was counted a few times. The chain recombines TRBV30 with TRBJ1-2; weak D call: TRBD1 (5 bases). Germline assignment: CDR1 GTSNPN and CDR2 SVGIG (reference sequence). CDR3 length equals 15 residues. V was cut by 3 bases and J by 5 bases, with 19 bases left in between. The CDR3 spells CAWRVEETVKYGYTF. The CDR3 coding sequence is TGTGCCTGGAGGGTGGAAGAGACAGTCAAATATGGCTACACCTTC.

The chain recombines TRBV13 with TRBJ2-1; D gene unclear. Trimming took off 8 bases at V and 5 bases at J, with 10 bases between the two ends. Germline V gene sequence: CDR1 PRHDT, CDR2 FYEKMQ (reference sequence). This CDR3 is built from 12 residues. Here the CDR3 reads CASSRGHNEQFF. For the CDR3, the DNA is TGTGCCAGCTCCCGCGGACACAATGAGCAGTTCTTC.

The CDR3: CASSLSTAGAREKLFF. The CDR3 DNA reads TGTGCCAGCAGTTTATCAACGGCGGGGGCGCGGGAAAAACTGTTTTTT. The chain couples TRBV27 to TRBJ1-4, with D perhaps matching TRBD1 (6 bases). The CDR3 is 16 residues long. V was shortened by 0 bases and J by 8 bases, with 16 bases between the two germline ends. CDR1 MNHEY and CDR2 SMNVEV come from the germline V gene (reference sequence).

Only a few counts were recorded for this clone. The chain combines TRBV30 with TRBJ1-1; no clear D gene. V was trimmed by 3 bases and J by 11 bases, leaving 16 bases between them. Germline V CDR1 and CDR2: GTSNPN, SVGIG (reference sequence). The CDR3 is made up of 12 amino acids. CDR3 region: CAWRDLIGEAFF. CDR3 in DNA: TGTGCCTGGAGGGACCTGATTGGGGAGGCTTTCTTT.

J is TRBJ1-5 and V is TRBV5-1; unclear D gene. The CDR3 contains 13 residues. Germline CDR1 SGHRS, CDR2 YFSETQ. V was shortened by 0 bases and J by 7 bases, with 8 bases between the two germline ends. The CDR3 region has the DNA TGCGCCAGCAGCTTGGAATATGGGCAGCCCCAGCATTTT. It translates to CASSLEYGQPQHF.

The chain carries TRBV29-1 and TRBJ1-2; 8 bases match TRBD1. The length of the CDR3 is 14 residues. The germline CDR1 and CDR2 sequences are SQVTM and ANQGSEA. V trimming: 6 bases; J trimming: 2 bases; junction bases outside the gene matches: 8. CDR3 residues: CSVSPDRGNYGYTF. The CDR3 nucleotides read TGCAGCGTGAGCCCCGACAGGGGAAACTATGGCTACACCTTC.